This entry concerns a single TCR beta chain. The sample originates from a study of blood T cell repertoires in COVID-19. Background on the study: Italy, Spain and the United States were the sources of the convalescent and acute COVID-19 samples. Sample material is recorded as cDNA or gDNA derived from T cells, B-cell-depleted T cells, or PBMCs.

Study processing details: It was from reference gene primer amplification that nucleated cell counts were estimated. Profiled with immunoSEQ multiplex PCR; TCRdb holds only in-frame clones, not every one. Clonal size and the V and J genes are those of that table, whereas D and trimming came from the DNA. The sample contains a few hundred thousand clones, about 80% of which appear only once. The CDR3 has 17 amino acids. V was trimmed by 5 bases and J by 6 bases, leaving 24 bases between them. Germline-derived CDR1 and CDR2 are PRHDT and FYEKMQ (reference sequence). The chain links TRBV13 to TRBJ2-3, with D perhaps matching TRBD1 (6 bases). The sequencing input was peripheral blood. This clonotype was sampled from a woman aged 50 to 60 with acute or convalescent COVID-19. In nucleotides, the CDR3 is TGTGCCAGCAGCCCTGAGCTTTGGCAGGGGAGTTTGGATACGCAGTATTTT. Encoded protein: CASSPELWQGSLDTQYF.